A single sample is the source of the 24 T cell receptor beta chains below, sequenced in a study of blood T cell repertoires in COVID-19. Data came from immunoSEQ multiplex PCR; TCRdb stores just in-frame clones and leaves some out. The sample has a few hundred thousand clones, approximately 89% seen once. The sequencing sample was made of PBMCs or T cells enriched from blood (not recorded which). Source of these receptors: a woman between 45 and 60 years old who had been exposed to COVID-19.

The chain combines TRBV10-3 with TRBJ1-2; weak D call: TRBD1 (5 bases). The V end lost 7 bases, the J end lost 4 bases, and 13 bases lay between the germline ends. CDR1 is ENHRY and CDR2 is SYGVKD in the germline V gene. The CDR3 is 13 residues long. The DNA for the CDR3 is TGTGCCATCAATAAAGGACATGGCTATGGCTACACCTTC. Its protein is CAINKGHGYGYTF.

The rearrangement uses TRBV7-9 and TRBJ1-2; D is possibly TRBD1 (5 bases). Germline loops: CDR1 SEHNR, CDR2 FQNEAQ (reference sequence). The CDR3 runs to 15 residues. V gave up 4 bases and J gave up 6 bases, with 18 bases separating them. CDR3 bases: TGTGCCAGCAGCTCCTCGGGGGAAAAGCTCAATGGCTACACCTTC. This codes for CASSSSGEKLNGYTF.

Here the CDR3 DNA reads TGTGCCAGCAGTTTTGAGGGTGGCTACACCTTC. Its translation: CASSFEGGYTF. V and J are TRBV28 and TRBJ1-2; no clear D gene. Germline CDR1 MDHEN, CDR2 SYDVKM. V was clipped by 3 bases and J by 7 bases, with 6 bases between them. CDR3 size: 11 residues.

This rearrangement joins TRBV7-9 to TRBJ1-6; D uncertain. Trimming removed 5 bases at V and 5 bases at J, with 19 bases between. CDR1 SEHNR and CDR2 FQNEAQ come from the germline V gene (reference sequence). The CDR3 sequence is 17 residues long. Here the CDR3 DNA reads TGTGCCAGCAGCGAAGCATCCTCTATCTCGAATAATTCACCCCTCCACTTT. This translates into CASSEASSISNNSPLHF.

The chain joins TRBV14 to TRBJ1-4; D not resolved. CDR1 and CDR2 (germline): SGHDN, FVKESK. The CDR3 length is 16 residues. V lost 0 bases and J lost 5, with 13 bases in between. This CDR3 is CASSQDFSTVNEKLFF. For the CDR3, the DNA is TGTGCCAGCAGCCAAGATTTCAGTACAGTAAATGAAAAACTGTTTTTT.

The chain joins TRBV2 to TRBJ1-5; 8 nucleotides align to TRBD1. V lost 3 bases and J lost 0; bases outside the gene matches: 7. The CDR3 contains 17 residues. From germline, CDR1 is SNHLY and CDR2 FYNNEI. In nucleotides, the CDR3 is TGTGCCAGCAGTGAGGGGCAGGGGGCCTTTAGCAATCAGCCCCAGCATTTT. Its protein product is CASSEGQGAFSNQPQHF.

The J gene is TRBJ1-1, the V gene TRBV7-9; 8 bases match TRBD1. This CDR3 is 13 amino acids long. V was clipped by 7 bases and J by 2 bases; unmatched bases: 3. CDR1 is SEHNR and CDR2 is FQNEAQ in the germline V gene (reference sequence). CDR3 amino acids: CASTGQANTEAFF. In DNA, the CDR3 is TGTGCCAGCACGGGACAGGCAAACACTGAAGCTTTCTTT.

This clone turned up a few times. The chain links TRBV4-1 to TRBJ1-6, with D uncertain. The CDR3 contains 15 residues. Germline V gene lookup returns CDR1 MGHRA and CDR2 YSYEKL. The V and J ends lost 4 bases and 10 bases respectively, with 17 bases between them. CDR3 in amino acids: CASSLLAGIYSPLHF. The CDR3 coding sequence is TGCGCCAGCAGCCTTCTGGCGGGGATATACTCACCCCTCCACTTT.

The chain employs TRBV3-1 (or the pseudogene TRBV3-2) and TRBJ1-5; D is uncertain. The CDR3 has 14 residues. V was trimmed by 4 bases and J by 4 bases, leaving 11 bases between them. Germline assignment: CDR1 LGHDT and CDR2 YNNKEL (reference sequence). The CDR3 region is CASSRRGTNQPQHF. The CDR3 DNA is TGTGCCAGCAGCCGCCGGGGTACAAATCAGCCCCAGCATTTT.

The rearrangement joins TRBV5-1 to TRBJ2-1; 8 bases line up with TRBD2. Unmatched junction bases numbered 6, after V lost 0 bases and J lost 4 bases. Germline V CDR1 and CDR2: SGHRS, YFSETQ. The CDR3 is 16 residues long. The CDR3 region has the DNA TGCGCCAGCAGCTTGGCCGAACTAGCGGATTACAATGAGCAGTTCTTC. It is translated as CASSLAELADYNEQFF.

The chain has TRBV27 and TRBJ2-1, with 11 nucleotides matching TRBD1. Germline assignment: CDR1 MNHEY and CDR2 SMNVEV (reference sequence). Germline trimming cut 2 bases from V and 8 bases from J; bases unmatched to any gene: 5. The length of the CDR3 is 15 residues. Here the CDR3 reads CASSLGTGGQYEQFF. DNA for the CDR3: TGTGCCAGCAGTTTAGGGACAGGGGGACAATATGAGCAGTTCTTC.

V and J are TRBV5-6 and TRBJ2-1, with TRBD2 as a possible D gene (6 bases). Germline loops: CDR1 SGHDT, CDR2 YYEEEE. The CDR3 has 16 residues. The V gene lost 5 bases and the J gene lost 4 bases, with 19 bases spanning the gap. CDR3 sequence (DNA): TGTGCCAGCAGTCTGCTCATAGCGGTTGATTACAATGAGCAGTTCTTC. Its translation: CASSLLIAVDYNEQFF. Combining the CDR3 with reference TRBV5-6 and TRBJ2-1 gives the whole variable domain DAGVTQSPTHLIKTRGQQVTLRCSPKSGHDTVSWYQQALGQGPQFIFQYYEEEERQRGNFPDRFSGHQFPNYSSELNVNALLLGDSALYLCASSLLIAVDYNEQFFGPGTRLTVL.

V is TRBV7-2 and J is TRBJ2-4; 15 bases are a match to TRBD2. This CDR3 has 17 amino acids. With V trimmed by 1 base and J by 9 bases, 7 bases remained unmatched. Germline V lookup: CDR1 SGHTA, CDR2 FQGNSA. This chain's CDR3 is CASSLGTSGGASSIQYF. CDR3 in DNA: TGTGCCAGCAGCTTAGGGACTAGCGGGGGGGCCTCTTCCATTCAGTACTTC.

The J gene is TRBJ2-7, the V gene TRBV6-1, with D possibly matching TRBD1 (6 bases). The CDR3 loop spans 15 amino acids. Germline V gene data show CDR1 as MNHNS and CDR2 as SASEGT. V shed 3 bases and J shed 1 base, with 13 bases lying between them. DNA of the CDR3: TGTGCCAGCAGTGAGATAGGGCAGGGGTCCTACGAGCAGTACTTC. As protein: CASSEIGQGSYEQYF.

The V and J genes are TRBV5-5 and TRBJ1-6, with TRBD1 matching 11 bases. Trimming removed 0 bases from V and 9 bases from J; junction bases left unmatched: 2. Germline V gives CDR1 SGHKS, CDR2 YYEKEE (reference sequence). This CDR3 has 15 amino acids. Written as DNA, the CDR3 is TGTGCCAGCAGCTTGGCGGGGACAGGGGGTTCACCCCTCCACTTT. Translation: CASSLAGTGGSPLHF.

This sequence joins TRBV5-4 and TRBJ1-5, with 11 bases that match TRBD1. V lost 4 bases, J lost 5 bases, and 5 bases stayed unmatched. Germline assignment: CDR1 SGHNT and CDR2 YYREEE (reference sequence). This CDR3 is 15 amino acids long. The CDR3 DNA is TGTGCCAGCAGCCCAGGACAGGGGGCTCATCAGCCCCAGCATTTT. Its translation is CASSPGQGAHQPQHF.

The V gene is TRBV5-1, the J gene TRBJ2-3; 7 bases map to TRBD2. Losses at the gene ends were 4 bases for V and 4 bases for J; bases not matched to a gene: 12. CDR1 SGHRS and CDR2 YFSETQ come from the germline V gene. This CDR3 has 16 amino acids. The CDR3 DNA reads TGCGCCAGCAGCCTCGGGGGAGGGTTCAGAGCAGATACGCAGTATTTT. This translates into CASSLGGGFRADTQYF.

The chain links TRBV2 to TRBJ2-3; D is uncertain. Trimming took 6 bases from V and 0 from J, leaving 7 bases between them. This CDR3 spans 13 amino acids. The germline gives CDR1 SNHLY, CDR2 FYNNEI. For the CDR3, the DNA is TGTGCCAGCAGCCAATTTAGCACAGATACGCAGTATTTT. This codes for CASSQFSTDTQYF. The full variable domain, with the rest looked up from reference TRBV2 and TRBJ2-3, is EPEVTQTPSHQVTQMGQEVILRCVPISNHLYFYWYRQILGQKVEFLVSFYNNEISEKSEIFDDQFSVERPDGSNFTLKIRSTKLEDSAMYFCASSQFSTDTQYFGPGTRLTVL.

The chain couples TRBV2 to TRBJ2-7, with D tentatively TRBD1 (6 bases). V lost 2 bases, J lost 9 bases, and 11 bases lay in between. The V gene's germline CDR1 is SNHLY and CDR2 FYNNEI. CDR3 length equals 12 residues. In nucleotides, the CDR3 is TGTGCCAGCAGTGAACTCAGGGGTGCGCAGTACTTC. Its protein product is CASSELRGAQYF. Looking up the rest from reference TRBV2 and TRBJ2-7 gives the full variable domain: EPEVTQTPSHQVTQMGQEVILRCVPISNHLYFYWYRQILGQKVEFLVSFYNNEISEKSEIFDDQFSVERPDGSNFTLKIRSTKLEDSAMYFCASSELRGAQYFGPGTRLTVT.

This clone was seen just once. The DNA for the CDR3 is TGTGCCAGCTCACTAAACAGGGGGCCAGTCACAGATACGCAGTATTTT. Translating gives CASSLNRGPVTDTQYF. The chain recombines TRBV18 with TRBJ2-3, with 9 bases aligning to TRBD1. Germline V gene sequence: CDR1 KGHSH, CDR2 LQKENI. V shed 4 bases and J 2 bases; nucleotides not matched to a gene: 7. The CDR3 sequence is 16 residues long.

This clone has only a few counts. V gene TRBV19 combines with J gene TRBJ1-2, with a possible D match to TRBD1 (5 bases). In germline, CDR1 is LNHDA, CDR2 SQIVND (reference sequence). The CDR3 has 14 amino acids. V was trimmed by 3 bases and J by 7 bases, leaving 15 bases between them. The CDR3 sequence: CASSMAQGLGGYTF. In nucleotides, the CDR3 is TGTGCCAGTAGTATGGCCCAGGGCCTAGGTGGCTACACCTTC.

V usage is TRBV19 and J usage is TRBJ1-1; 10 bases fit TRBD1. The CDR3 has 16 amino acids. The germline gives CDR1 LNHDA, CDR2 SQIVND (reference sequence). The V and J ends lost 3 bases and 7 bases, in that order; junction bases with no gene match: 11. The CDR3 DNA is TGTGCCAGTAGTATTCTGAAGGGACAGGGGTCAATTGAAGCTTTCTTT. Translating it yields CASSILKGQGSIEAFF.

The chain carries TRBV7-2 and TRBJ1-6; 8 bases align to TRBD1. CDR3 length: 13 amino acids. Germline CDR1 is SGHTA and CDR2 is FQGNSA. Trimming cost V 4 bases and J 10 bases; bases outside gene matches: 3. As DNA, the CDR3 is TGTGCCAGCAGCTCGGACAGGGCCTCACCCCTCCACTTT. Its protein is CASSSDRASPLHF.

This chain joins TRBV19 and TRBJ2-5, with 9 bases fitting TRBD1. Losses at the gene ends were 4 bases for V and 5 bases for J; bases not matched to a gene: 5. CDR3 size: 14 residues. In germline, CDR1 is LNHDA, CDR2 SQIVND (reference sequence). The CDR3, as DNA: TGTGCCAGTAGTACGGGGACAGGGTTCGAGACCCAGTACTTC. Its translation: CASSTGTGFETQYF.